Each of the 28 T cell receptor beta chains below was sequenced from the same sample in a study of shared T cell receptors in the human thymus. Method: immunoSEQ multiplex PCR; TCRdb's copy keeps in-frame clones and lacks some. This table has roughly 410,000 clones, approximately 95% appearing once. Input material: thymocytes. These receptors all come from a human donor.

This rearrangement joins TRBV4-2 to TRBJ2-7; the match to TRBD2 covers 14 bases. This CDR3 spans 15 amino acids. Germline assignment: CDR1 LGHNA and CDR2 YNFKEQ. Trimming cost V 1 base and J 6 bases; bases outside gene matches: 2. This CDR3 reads CASSQVGTSGSEQYF. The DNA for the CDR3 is TGTGCCAGCAGCCAAGTTGGGACTAGCGGGAGCGAGCAGTACTTC.

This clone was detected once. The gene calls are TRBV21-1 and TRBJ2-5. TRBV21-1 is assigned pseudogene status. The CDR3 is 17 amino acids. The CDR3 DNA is TGTGCCAGCAGCAAAGACCGAAGGGAGGGACAGCAAGAGACCCAGTACTTC. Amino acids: CASSKDRREGQQETQYF.

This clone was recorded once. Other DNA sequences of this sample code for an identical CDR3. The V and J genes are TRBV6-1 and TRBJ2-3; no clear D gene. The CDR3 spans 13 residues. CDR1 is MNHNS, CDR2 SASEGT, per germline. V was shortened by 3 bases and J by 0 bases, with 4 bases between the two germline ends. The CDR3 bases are TGTGCCAGCAGTGAGTCTAGCACAGATACGCAGTATTTT. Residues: CASSESSTDTQYF.

CDR3 bases: TGTGCCAGCAGTGAGGACGGGGTGAAGCCCCAGCATTTT. This encodes CASSEDGVKPQHF. The J gene is TRBJ1-5, the V gene TRBV6-1, with D hard to call. Germline CDR1 MNHNS, CDR2 SASEGT. V gave up 3 bases and J gave up 8 bases, with 11 bases separating them. The CDR3 is 13 residues long.

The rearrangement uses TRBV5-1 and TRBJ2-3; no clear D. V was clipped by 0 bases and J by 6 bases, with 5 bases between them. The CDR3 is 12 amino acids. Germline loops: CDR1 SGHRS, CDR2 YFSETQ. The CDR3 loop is CASSLAYDTQYF. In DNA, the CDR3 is TGCGCCAGCAGCTTGGCCTACGATACGCAGTATTTT.

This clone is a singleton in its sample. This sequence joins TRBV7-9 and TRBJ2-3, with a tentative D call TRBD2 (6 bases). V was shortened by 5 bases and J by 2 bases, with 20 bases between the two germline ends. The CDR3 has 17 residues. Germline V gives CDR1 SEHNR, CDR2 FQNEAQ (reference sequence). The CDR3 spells CASSPHGRTGVTDTQYF. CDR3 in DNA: TGTGCCAGCAGCCCCCACGGACGTACGGGAGTCACAGATACGCAGTATTTT.

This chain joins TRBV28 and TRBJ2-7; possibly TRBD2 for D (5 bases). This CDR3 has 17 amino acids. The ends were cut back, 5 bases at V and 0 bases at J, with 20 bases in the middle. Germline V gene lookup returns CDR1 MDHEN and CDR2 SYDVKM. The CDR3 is CASSPPPGPEGSYEQYF. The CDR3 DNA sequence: TGTGCCAGCAGTCCCCCCCCCGGTCCCGAGGGCTCCTACGAGCAGTACTTC.

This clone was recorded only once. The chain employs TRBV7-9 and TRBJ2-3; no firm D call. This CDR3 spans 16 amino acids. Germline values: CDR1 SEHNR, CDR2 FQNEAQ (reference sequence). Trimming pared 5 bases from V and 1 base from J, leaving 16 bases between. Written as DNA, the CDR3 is TGTGCCAGCAGCCTAAAATTATCTAGGCGCACAGATACGCAGTATTTT. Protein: CASSLKLSRRTDTQYF.

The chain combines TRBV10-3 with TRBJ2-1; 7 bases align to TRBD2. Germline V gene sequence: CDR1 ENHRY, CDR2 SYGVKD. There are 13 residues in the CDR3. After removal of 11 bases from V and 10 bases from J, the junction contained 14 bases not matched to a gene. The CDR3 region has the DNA TGTGCCGCCGGGGAGCGGGATAGGGGCGAGCAGTTCTTC. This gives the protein CAAGERDRGEQFF.

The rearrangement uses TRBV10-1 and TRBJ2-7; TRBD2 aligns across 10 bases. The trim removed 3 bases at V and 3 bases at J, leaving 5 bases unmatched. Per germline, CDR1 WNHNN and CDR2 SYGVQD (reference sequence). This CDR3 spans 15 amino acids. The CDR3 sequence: CASSELLAGDYEQYF. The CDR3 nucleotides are TGCGCCAGCAGTGAACTTCTAGCGGGAGACTACGAGCAGTACTTC.

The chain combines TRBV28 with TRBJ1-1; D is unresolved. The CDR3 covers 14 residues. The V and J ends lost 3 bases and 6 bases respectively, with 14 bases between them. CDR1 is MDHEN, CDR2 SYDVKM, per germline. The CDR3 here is CASSLQGGGPEAFF. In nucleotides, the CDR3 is TGTGCCAGCAGTTTGCAAGGAGGAGGGCCTGAAGCTTTCTTT.

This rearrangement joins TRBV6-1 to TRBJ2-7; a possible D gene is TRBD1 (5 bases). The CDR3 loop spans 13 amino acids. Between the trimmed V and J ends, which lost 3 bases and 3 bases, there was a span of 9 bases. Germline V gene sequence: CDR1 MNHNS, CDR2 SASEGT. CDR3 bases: TGTGCCAGCAGTGACAGGGCCCTCTACGAGCAGTACTTC. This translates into CASSDRALYEQYF.

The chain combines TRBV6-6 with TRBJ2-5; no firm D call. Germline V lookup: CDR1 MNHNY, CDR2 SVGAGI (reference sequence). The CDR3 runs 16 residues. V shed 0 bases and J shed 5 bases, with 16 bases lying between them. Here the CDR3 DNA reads TGTGCCAGCAGTTACTCGAGTAGGTCTATAGGGGAGACCCAGTACTTC. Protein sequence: CASSYSSRSIGETQYF.

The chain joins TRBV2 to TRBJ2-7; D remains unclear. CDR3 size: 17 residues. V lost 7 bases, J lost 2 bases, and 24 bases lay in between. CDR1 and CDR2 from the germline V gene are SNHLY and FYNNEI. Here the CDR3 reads CASTRVPQHRSPYEQYF. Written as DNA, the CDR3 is TGTGCCAGCACCAGAGTCCCCCAGCACCGGTCTCCCTACGAGCAGTACTTC.

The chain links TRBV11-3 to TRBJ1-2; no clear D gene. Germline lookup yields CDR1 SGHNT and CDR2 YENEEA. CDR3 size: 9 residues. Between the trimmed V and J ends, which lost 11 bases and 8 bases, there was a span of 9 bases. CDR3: CAGVYGYTF. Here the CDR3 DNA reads TGTGCCGGCGTCTACGGCTACACCTTC.

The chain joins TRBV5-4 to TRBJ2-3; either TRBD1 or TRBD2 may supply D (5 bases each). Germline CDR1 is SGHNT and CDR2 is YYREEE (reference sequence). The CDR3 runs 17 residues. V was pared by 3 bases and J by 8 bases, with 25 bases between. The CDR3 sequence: CASSSPSGTLIPVTQYF. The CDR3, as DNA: TGTGCCAGCAGCTCGCCGTCCGGGACCTTAATTCCGGTTACGCAGTATTTT.

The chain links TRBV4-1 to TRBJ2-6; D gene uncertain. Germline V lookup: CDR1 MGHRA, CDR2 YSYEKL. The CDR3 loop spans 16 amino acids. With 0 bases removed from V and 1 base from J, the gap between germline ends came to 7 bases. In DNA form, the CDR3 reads TGCGCCAGCAGCCAAGATATCTGGTCTGGGGCCAACGTCCTGACTTTC. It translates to CASSQDIWSGANVLTF.

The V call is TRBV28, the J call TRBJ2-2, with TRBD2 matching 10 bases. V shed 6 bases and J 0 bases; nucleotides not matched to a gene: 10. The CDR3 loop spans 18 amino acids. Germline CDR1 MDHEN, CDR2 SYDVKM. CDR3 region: CASSPWLAGVSNTGELFF. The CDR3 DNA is TGTGCCAGCAGCCCTTGGCTAGCGGGGGTTTCGAACACCGGGGAGCTGTTTTTT. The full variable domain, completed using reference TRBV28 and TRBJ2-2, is DVKVTQSSRYLVKRTGEKVFLECVQDMDHENMFWYRQDPGLGLRLIYFSYDVKMKEKGDIPEGYSVSREKKERFSLILESASTNQTSMYLCASSPWLAGVSNTGELFFGEGSRLTVL.

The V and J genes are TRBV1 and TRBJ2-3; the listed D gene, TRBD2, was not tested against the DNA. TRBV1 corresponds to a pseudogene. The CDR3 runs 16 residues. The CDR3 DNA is TGCACCAGCAGCCGAGGGACTAGCGGGAGTGCAGATACGCAGTATTTT. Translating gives CTSSRGTSGSADTQYF.

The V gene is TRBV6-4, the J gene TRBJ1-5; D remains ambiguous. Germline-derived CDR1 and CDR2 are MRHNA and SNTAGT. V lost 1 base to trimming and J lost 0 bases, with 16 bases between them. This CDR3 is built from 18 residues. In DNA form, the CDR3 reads TGTGCCAGCAGTGACTATGAGGGCAGGAAACATAGCAATCAGCCCCAGCATTTT. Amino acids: CASSDYEGRKHSNQPQHF.

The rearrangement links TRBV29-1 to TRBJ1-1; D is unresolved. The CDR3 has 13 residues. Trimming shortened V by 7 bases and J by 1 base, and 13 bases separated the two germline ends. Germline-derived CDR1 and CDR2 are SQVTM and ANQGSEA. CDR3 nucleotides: TGCAGCGCACGGACCTGTGGGAACACTGAAGCTTTCTTT. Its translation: CSARTCGNTEAFF.

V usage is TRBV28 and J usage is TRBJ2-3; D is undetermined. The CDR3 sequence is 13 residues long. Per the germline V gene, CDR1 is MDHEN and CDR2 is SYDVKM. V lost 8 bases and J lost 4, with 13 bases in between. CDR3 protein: CASRPCRADTQYF. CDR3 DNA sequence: TGTGCCAGCCGACCCTGCCGGGCAGATACGCAGTATTTT.

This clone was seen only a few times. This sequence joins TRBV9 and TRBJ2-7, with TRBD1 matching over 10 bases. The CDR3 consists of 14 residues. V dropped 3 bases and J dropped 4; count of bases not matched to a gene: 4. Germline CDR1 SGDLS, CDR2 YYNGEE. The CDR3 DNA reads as TGTGCCAGCAGCGCCCGGGACAGGGGATACGAGCAGTACTTC. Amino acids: CASSARDRGYEQYF.

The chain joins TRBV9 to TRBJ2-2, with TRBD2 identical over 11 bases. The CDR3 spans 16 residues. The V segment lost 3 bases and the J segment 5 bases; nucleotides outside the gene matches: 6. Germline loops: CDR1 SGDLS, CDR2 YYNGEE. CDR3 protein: CASSDKLAGVTGELFF. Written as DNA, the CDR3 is TGTGCCAGCAGCGACAAACTAGCGGGAGTTACCGGGGAGCTGTTTTTT.

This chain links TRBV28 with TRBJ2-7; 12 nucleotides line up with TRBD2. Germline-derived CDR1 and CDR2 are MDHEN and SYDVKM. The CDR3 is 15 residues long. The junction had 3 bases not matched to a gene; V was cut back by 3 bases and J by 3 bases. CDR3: CASSFRLAGVYEQYF. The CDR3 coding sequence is TGTGCCAGCAGTTTTAGACTAGCGGGAGTCTACGAGCAGTACTTC.

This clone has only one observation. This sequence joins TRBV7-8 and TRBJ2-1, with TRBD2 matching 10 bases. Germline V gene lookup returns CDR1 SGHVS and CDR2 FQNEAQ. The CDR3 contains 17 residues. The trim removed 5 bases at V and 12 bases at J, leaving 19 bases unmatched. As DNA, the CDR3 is TGTGCCAGCAGCCCCCCGACGGGACTAGCGCAGCGAGCGGGGCAGTTCTTC. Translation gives CASSPPTGLAQRAGQFF.

CDR3 sequence (DNA): TGTGCCAGCAGTTTATTTTCTAGGCAGGGGGTTCGGACTGAAGCTTTCTTT. This gives the protein CASSLFSRQGVRTEAFF. V gene TRBV28 combines with J gene TRBJ1-1; 7 bases align to TRBD1. The CDR3 is 17 residues long. With V trimmed by 1 base and J by 5 bases, 13 bases remained unmatched. Per germline, CDR1 MDHEN and CDR2 SYDVKM.

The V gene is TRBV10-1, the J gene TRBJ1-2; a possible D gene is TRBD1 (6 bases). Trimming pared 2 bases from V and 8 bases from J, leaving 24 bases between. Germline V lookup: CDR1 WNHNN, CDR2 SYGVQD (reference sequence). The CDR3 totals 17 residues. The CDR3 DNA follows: TGCGCCAGCAGTGAGCCTCCTTACAGGGAAGCCTTTGGAGGCTACACCTTC. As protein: CASSEPPYREAFGGYTF.